This T cell receptor beta chain was recovered during a study of shared clonotypes between healthy human individuals. Points from the study as a whole: The four-donor shared clonotypes exceeded non-shared clonotypes in generation probability, with non-shared ones scoring lower. Richness estimates generally favored naive over memory subsets.

Cells designated naive CD8 were CD45RO-negative and were positively selected for CCR7, with terminally differentiated effector memory CD45RA+ cells excluded. Per germline, CDR1 LNHDA and CDR2 SQIVND (reference sequence). The CDR3 spans 13 residues. V was trimmed by 8 bases and J by 10 bases, leaving 18 bases between them. It was at deep level that the assay was run. Data came from immunoSEQ multiplex PCR; TCRdb stores just in-frame clones and leaves some out. The sample carries hundreds of thousands of clones, roughly 96% recorded once. A word on this clone: Its antigen is still unknown.

The gene calls are TRBV19 and TRBJ2-1; D possibly matches TRBD1 or TRBD2 (5 bases each). The TCR sequence derives from a woman in her thirties in good health. What was sequenced was naive CD8+ T cells sorted from blood. CDR3 residues: CASSSTGGYEQFF. CDR3 nucleotides: TGTGCCAGTTCATCCACTGGGGGATACGAGCAGTTCTTC. The full variable domain, with the rest looked up from reference TRBV19 and TRBJ2-1, is DGGITQSPKYLFRKEGQNVTLSCEQNLNHDAMYWYRQDPGQGLRLIYYSQIVNDFQKGDIAEGYSVSREKKESFPLTVTSAQKNPTAFYLCASSSTGGYEQFFGPGTRLTVL.